A selection of T cell receptor beta chains follows, all from one sample in a study of control samples from healthy donors and cancer patients. Sequencing was performed with immunoSEQ multiplex PCR; in TCRdb, only in-frame clones are kept and a portion is missing. In the table there are 150,000 to 170,000 clones, over 85% of which are singletons. Sequencing used blood. All receptors derive from a middle-aged man in good health. Each CDR3 is given with its conserved first and last residue.

cdr3_aa,cdr3_length,v_call
CASSDRAAGSNQPQHF,16,TRBV10-2
CAWTANREAEAFF,13,TRBV30
CASSLGSAGQGVANEKLFF,19,TRBV4-1
CATSDPGFYEQYF,13,TRBV24-1
CASGPGQGMNTEAFF,15,TRBV12-5
CAPCCSYGYTF,11,TRBV24-1
CASSQDGQGQDEKLFF,16,TRBV4-1
CAQRRDKGATNYGYTF,16,TRBV30
CASSSGTSGAYNEQFF,16,TRBV27
CSARQGYEQYF,11,TRBV20-1
CASSPRQGAQPQHF,14,TRBV4-1
CASSLERGSSYNEQFF,16,TRBV6-2/TRBV6-3
CASSILPGELFF,12,TRBV19
CASSFLAGNQETQYF,15,TRBV5-1
CASRGRDNQPQHF,13,TRBV28
CASSLDWGGYADTQYF,16,TRBV5-6
CASSLTGGGGSPLHF,15,TRBV7-2
CASSTDPNTEAFF,13,TRBV6-5
CASSLTWVAALRDTQYF,17,TRBV27
CASSYGQGGSSPLHF,15,TRBV6-5
CASGNTDTQYF,11,TRBV10-2
CASSLGGGGDGYTF,14,TRBV5-1
CASSPSTEGGVAYGYTF,17,TRBV18
CATSDPDGTGVSNGYTF,17,TRBV24-1
CASSQDSAGKLFF,13,TRBV4-3
CASSPTGGYEQYF,13,TRBV12-3/TRBV12-4
CASSSPGWGGYTF,13,TRBV6-5
CASSFSRLEQYF,12,TRBV12-3/TRBV12-4
CSVEESGSTYNEQFF,15,TRBV29-1
CASSLEGTRNQPQHF,15,TRBV7-8
CASSQGRFSYNEQFF,15,TRBV19
CASSLDGGGGSNQPQHF,17,TRBV7-8
CASSRSQENTEAFF,14,TRBV18
CASSWGGDLGYTF,13,TRBV28
CASSIGTGPYEQYF,14,TRBV19
CASSFNTNTEAFF,13,TRBV12-3/TRBV12-4
CASSLGSGYTF,11,TRBV25-1
CASSIGISNQPQHF,14,TRBV19
CASSLSQTQGGYTF,14,TRBV28
CATSDSHINYGYTF,14,TRBV24-1
CASSDNQGHSADTEAFF,17,TRBV7-7
CASSSGQNTGELFF,14,TRBV5-1